The 12 T cell receptor beta chains below come from one sample, sequenced in a study of T cell responses to AZD1222 COVID-19 vaccine. TCRdb's copy holds only in-frame clones and misses some; the assay was immunoSEQ multiplex PCR. The data hold roughly 200,000 clones, with about 89% observed a single time. The starting material was peripheral blood, obtained 28 days after the second AZD1222 dose. Receptors were obtained from an adult who received the AZD1222 COVID-19 vaccine.

The V and J genes are TRBV6-5 and TRBJ2-1, with D uncertain. V was pared by 6 bases and J by 0 bases, with 12 bases between. The CDR3 has 15 amino acids. Germline V gene lookup returns CDR1 MNHEY and CDR2 SVGAGI. The CDR3 sequence is CASRHGRRSYNEQFF. In DNA, the CDR3 is TGTGCCAGCAGACATGGACGCCGCTCCTACAATGAGCAGTTCTTC.

CDR3 residues: CASSPDPGQNFNSGNTIYF. As DNA, the CDR3 is TGTGCCAGTAGTCCAGATCCGGGACAGAATTTCAACTCTGGAAACACCATATATTTT. V is TRBV19 and J is TRBJ1-3, with 7 positions matching TRBD1. The J segment lost 0 bases and the V segment lost 5 bases, leaving 16 bases of the junction unmatched. The CDR3 loop spans 19 amino acids. Germline values: CDR1 LNHDA, CDR2 SQIVND (reference sequence).

The chain couples TRBV18 to TRBJ2-2, with 7 bases that match TRBD1. J was trimmed by 5 bases and V by 3 bases; bases with no gene match: 6. Germline lookup yields CDR1 KGHSH and CDR2 LQKENI. The CDR3 contains 15 residues. The CDR3 bases are TGTGCCAGCTCACCGAGGACAGGTGGTACCGGGGAGCTGTTTTTT. It specifies CASSPRTGGTGELFF.

The V call is TRBV5-1, the J call TRBJ2-5, with 9 bases identical to TRBD1. Losses at the gene ends were 1 base for V and 5 bases for J; bases not matched to a gene: 9. The CDR3 is 16 amino acids. The V gene's germline CDR1 is SGHRS and CDR2 YFSETQ. CDR3 sequence: CASSLWGTGRIETQYF. For the CDR3, the DNA is TGCGCCAGCAGCTTGTGGGGGACAGGGAGAATCGAGACCCAGTACTTC.

This clone was counted once. The chain employs TRBV2 and TRBJ2-5; D is perhaps TRBD1 or TRBD2 (7 bases each). Trimming removed 7 bases from V and 3 bases from J, with 15 bases in between. The CDR3 is 14 residues long. Germline assignment: CDR1 SNHLY and CDR2 FYNNEI. The DNA of the CDR3 is TGTGCCAGCACCAACAGGGGAGGGGAAGAGACCCAGTACTTC. Amino acid sequence: CASTNRGGEETQYF.

V is TRBV19 and J is TRBJ2-1, with D maybe TRBD2 (7 bases). Germline loops: CDR1 LNHDA, CDR2 SQIVND (reference sequence). The CDR3 has 17 residues. V lost 3 bases, J lost 0 bases, and 15 bases lay in between. The CDR3 sequence is CASSMAGGRSSYNEQFF. The CDR3 DNA sequence: TGTGCCAGTAGTATGGCCGGGGGGCGGAGCTCCTACAATGAGCAGTTCTTC. Drawing the rest from reference TRBV19 and TRBJ2-1, the complete variable domain is DGGITQSPKYLFRKEGQNVTLSCEQNLNHDAMYWYRQDPGQGLRLIYYSQIVNDFQKGDIAEGYSVSREKKESFPLTVTSAQKNPTAFYLCASSMAGGRSSYNEQFFGPGTRLTVL.

This chain connects TRBV6-6 to TRBJ2-1; 8 positions agree with TRBD1. The CDR3 loop spans 15 amino acids. The germline V gene encodes CDR1 MNHNY and CDR2 SVGAGI (reference sequence). J gave up 2 bases and V 6 bases, and 6 bases lay outside the gene matches. CDR3 protein: CASRGMTGAYNEQFF. CDR3 coding DNA: TGTGCCAGCAGGGGGATGACAGGGGCCTACAATGAGCAGTTCTTC.

V gene TRBV19 combines with J gene TRBJ2-4; D unresolved. This CDR3 comprises 11 residues. Germline values: CDR1 LNHDA, CDR2 SQIVND (reference sequence). V lost 5 bases and J lost 4, with 3 bases in between. CDR3 bases: TGTGCCAGTAGTCTGAAAAACATTCAGTACTTC. Its translation: CASSLKNIQYF.

This clone is labeled medium-sized (0.01 to 0.1%). This chain links TRBV19 with TRBJ2-1, with 8 bases matching TRBD2. The CDR3 is made up of 14 amino acids. Germline V gene lookup returns CDR1 LNHDA and CDR2 SQIVND (reference sequence). Trimming took 10 bases from V and 10 from J; bases not matched to a gene: 15. The CDR3 sequence is CATSLQGSGTEQFF. The CDR3 bases are TGTGCCACCAGTCTACAGGGTAGCGGGACCGAGCAGTTCTTC.

This chain connects TRBV7-9 to TRBJ2-7; 8 nucleotides agree with TRBD1. The CDR3 spans 15 residues. V trimming: 5 bases; J trimming: 2 bases; junction bases outside the gene matches: 8. CDR1 is SEHNR, CDR2 FQNEAQ, per germline (reference sequence). Written as DNA, the CDR3 is TGTGCCAGCAGCCCAGGACAGGGTACGGCCTACGAGCAGTACTTC. It encodes CASSPGQGTAYEQYF.

CDR3 in DNA: TGCGCCAGCAGCCAAGGCGCCAGCTCCTACGAGCAGTACTTC. It encodes CASSQGASSYEQYF. This chain links TRBV4-3 with TRBJ2-7, with unresolved D. V lost 1 base and J 0 bases, leaving 7 bases between the germline ends. This CDR3 has 14 residues. Germline assignment: CDR1 LGHNA and CDR2 YSLEER.

V usage is TRBV11-2 and J usage is TRBJ1-4; TRBD1 matches 7 bases. Germline V gives CDR1 SGHAT, CDR2 FQNNGV. The CDR3 is 16 residues long. After removal of 5 bases from V and 5 bases from J, the junction contained 11 bases not matched to a gene. The CDR3: CASSTRRQGRNEKLFF. CDR3 in DNA: TGTGCCAGCAGCACCCGCCGACAGGGACGAAATGAAAAACTGTTTTTT. Filled out from reference TRBV11-2 and TRBJ1-4, the complete variable domain reads EAGVAQSPRYKIIEKRQSVAFWCNPISGHATLYWYQQILGQGPKLLIQFQNNGVVDDSQLPKDRFSAERLKGVDSTLKIQPAKLEDSAVYLCASSTRRQGRNEKLFFGSGTQLSVL.